This passage covers 17 T cell receptor beta chains from one sample sequenced in a study of metastatic and nonmetastatic thyroid tumors. Patients were all untreated before their thyroid surgery. TCRdb re-called clones from the PCR reads using MiXCR. The table lists some 14,000 clones, about a third of them singletons. The sequenced material came from tumor tissue. These receptors came from a male donor with papillary thyroid cancer or a benign thyroid nodule (not recorded which). Some clones in this sample may be carry-over from other donors' samples.

This clone is categorized as medium-sized. A read error may produce the germline difference seen at one junction end. The chain uses TRBV18 and TRBJ2-5; TRBD1 aligns across 7 bases. CDR1 KGHSH and CDR2 LQKENI come from the germline V gene. This CDR3 comprises 15 residues. The DNA of the CDR3 is TGTGCCAGCTCGCCACAGGGGCGTTTGGGAGAGACCCAGTACTTC. It specifies CASSPQGRLGETQYF.

The chain employs TRBV24-1 and TRBJ2-7; no clear D gene. Trimming shortened V by 3 bases and J by 3 bases, and 8 bases separated the two germline ends. The CDR3 spans 13 residues. Germline CDR1 is KGHDR and CDR2 is SFDVKD. The CDR3 coding sequence is TGTGCCACCAGTGATGCCGGGTTCTACGAGCAGTACTTC. It specifies CATSDAGFYEQYF.

This clone was seen a handful of times. The V gene is TRBV6-1, the J gene TRBJ2-2, with D perhaps TRBD1 (6 bases). The V and J ends lost 5 bases and 4 bases respectively, with 14 bases between them. Germline V gives CDR1 MNHNS, CDR2 SASEGT. The CDR3 sequence is 15 residues long. The CDR3 region has the DNA TGTGCCAGCAGTCCCATACAGGGAGTCACCGGGGAGCTGTTTTTT. It encodes CASSPIQGVTGELFF.

The chain employs TRBV7-8 and TRBJ2-7, with D perhaps TRBD2 (6 bases). CDR1 SGHVS and CDR2 FQNEAQ come from the germline V gene. The germline V and J ends were trimmed by 2 bases and 5 bases, with 16 bases remaining between them. The CDR3 runs to 15 residues. The CDR3 DNA is TGTGCCAGCAGCTTAAGGGGACTGGGCGGAGACGAGCAGTACTTC. As protein: CASSLRGLGGDEQYF.

V gene TRBV12-3 or TRBV12-4 combines with J gene TRBJ1-6; a possible D gene is TRBD1 (5 bases). The CDR3 has 14 amino acids. Trimming cost V 5 bases and J 7 bases, with 12 bases left between them. CDR3 residues: CASSPLDSNSPLHF. DNA for the CDR3: TGTGCCAGCAGTCCCCTTGACAGCAATTCACCCCTCCACTTT.

In the case of this clone: Being one base from a much bigger clone, this may be a read error. The genes are TRBV9 and TRBJ1-4; unclear D gene. CDR1 and CDR2 (germline): SGDLS, YYNGEE. V shed 4 bases and J shed 11 bases, with 24 bases lying between them. The CDR3 is 16 amino acids. CDR3 nucleotides: TGTGCCAGCAGCACCCACATGGACTCTAGGATGGACAAACTGTTTTTT. It yields the protein CASSTHMDSRMDKLFF.

CDR3 in amino acids: CASTLGTDSEAFF. DNA for the CDR3: TGTGCCAGCACCCTCGGGACTGATTCTGAAGCTTTCTTT. The chain is built from TRBV2 and TRBJ1-1; D might be TRBD1 (5 bases). The ends were cut back, 7 bases at V and 6 bases at J, with 15 bases in the middle. There are 13 residues in the CDR3. In germline, CDR1 is SNHLY, CDR2 FYNNEI.

This clone is deemed medium-sized. The chain is built from TRBV11-3 and TRBJ2-7; 8 bases agree with TRBD1. CDR1 SGHNT and CDR2 YENEEA come from the germline V gene. J lost 0 bases, V lost 5 bases, and 6 bases had no gene match. This CDR3 is built from 15 residues. The CDR3 sequence is CASSHGQGSSYEQYF. The CDR3 DNA follows: TGTGCCAGCAGCCACGGACAGGGCAGCTCCTACGAGCAGTACTTC.

This clone was counted at least ten times. This chain joins TRBV6-1 and TRBJ1-5; a possible D gene is TRBD1 (6 bases). CDR1 is MNHNS and CDR2 is SASEGT in the germline V gene. Trimming removed 2 bases from V and 1 base from J, with 21 bases in between. This CDR3 is 19 amino acids long. The CDR3 DNA is TGTGCCAGCAGTGAAAGGGCGACTTCCAGGGGCCGGAGCAATCAGCCCCAGCATTTT. Translated, it gives CASSERATSRGRSNQPQHF.

This clone was counted ten times or more. V gene TRBV19 combines with J gene TRBJ1-1, with TRBD1 matching 9 bases. The CDR3 is 14 residues long. Germline CDR1 is LNHDA and CDR2 is SQIVND (reference sequence). V was clipped by 6 bases and J by 4 bases; unmatched bases: 6. CDR3 in DNA: TGTGCCAGTAGCCACAGGGGGCCTGTCACTGAAGCTTTCTTT. Residues: CASSHRGPVTEAFF.

This clone was counted between two and nine times. The chain combines TRBV15 with TRBJ2-7; no firm D call. The CDR3 runs 15 residues. V was cut by 0 bases and J by 10 bases, with 19 bases left in between. Germline CDR1 reads LNHNV; CDR2 reads YYDKDF (reference sequence). CDR3 region: CATSRDPWGHSDQYF. The DNA of the CDR3 is TGTGCCACCAGCAGAGATCCCTGGGGTCACTCCGATCAGTACTTC.

This clone was found many times. The chain uses TRBV27 and TRBJ1-2; D unresolved. V lost 2 bases and J 2 bases, leaving 6 bases between the germline ends. The CDR3 runs to 13 residues. The germline V gene encodes CDR1 MNHEY and CDR2 SMNVEV (reference sequence). In DNA form, the CDR3 reads TGTGCCAGCAGTTTAAGAGAAAACTATGGCTACACCTTC. Translation gives CASSLRENYGYTF.

With respect to this clone: Germline and junction disagree at one end, which may indicate a read error. The rearrangement links TRBV7-9 to TRBJ1-2; D is unclear. This CDR3 region has 15 residues. Germline CDR1 and CDR2: SEHNR and FQNEAQ (reference sequence). CDR3 in amino acids: CDSSSPHLTVDGYTF. The CDR3 nucleotides read TGTGACAGCAGCTCCCCGCATCTTACAGTGGATGGATACACCTTC.

This rearrangement joins TRBV20-1 to TRBJ2-7; 7 bases agree with TRBD2. Germline V CDR1 and CDR2: DFQATT, SNEGSKA (reference sequence). The CDR3 consists of 14 residues. V shed 2 bases and J 2 bases; nucleotides not matched to a gene: 6. The CDR3 spells CSARQRDYPYEQYF. Written as DNA, the CDR3 is TGCAGTGCTAGACAGCGGGACTATCCCTACGAGCAGTACTTC.

This clone was seen only a few times. One end of the junction fails to match germline, which may point to a read error. CDR3 DNA: TGTTCCACCTCACTAGCGGGATGTGGAACCGGGGAGCTGTTTTTT. This translates into CSTSLAGCGTGELFF. The rearrangement joins TRBV24-1 to TRBJ2-2; 10 bases line up with TRBD2. CDR1 is KGHDR and CDR2 is SFDVKD in the germline V gene. The CDR3 runs to 15 residues.

Remarks on this clone: Its ends do not fully match the called genes, so a read error is possible. The chain combines TRBV11-2 with TRBJ2-2; D unresolved. This CDR3 has 14 residues. Germline CDR1 SGHAT, CDR2 FQNNGV. CDR3 sequence: CASSPSPKTAELFF. CDR3 bases: TGTGCCAGCAGCCCCAGCCCGAAAACCGCGGAGCTGTTTTTT. The complete variable domain, with remaining parts taken from reference TRBV11-2 and TRBJ2-2, reads EAGVAQSPRYKIIEKRQSVAFWCNPISGHATLYWYQQILGQGPKLLIQFQNNGVVDDSQLPKDRFSAERLKGVDSTLKIQPAKLEDSAVYLCASSPSPKTAELFFGEGSRLTVL.

Only a few counts were recorded for this clone. This may arise from a read error, as a much more abundant clone is one base away. As DNA, the CDR3 is TGTGCCAGCAGCTTCACTTTCTATACGCAGTATTTT. Residues: CASSFTFYTQYF. V gene TRBV7-9 combines with J gene TRBJ2-3; D remains unclear. Per the germline V gene, CDR1 is SEHNR and CDR2 is FQNEAQ (reference sequence). The germline V and J ends were trimmed by 3 bases and 7 bases, with 8 bases remaining between them. CDR3 length: 12 amino acids.